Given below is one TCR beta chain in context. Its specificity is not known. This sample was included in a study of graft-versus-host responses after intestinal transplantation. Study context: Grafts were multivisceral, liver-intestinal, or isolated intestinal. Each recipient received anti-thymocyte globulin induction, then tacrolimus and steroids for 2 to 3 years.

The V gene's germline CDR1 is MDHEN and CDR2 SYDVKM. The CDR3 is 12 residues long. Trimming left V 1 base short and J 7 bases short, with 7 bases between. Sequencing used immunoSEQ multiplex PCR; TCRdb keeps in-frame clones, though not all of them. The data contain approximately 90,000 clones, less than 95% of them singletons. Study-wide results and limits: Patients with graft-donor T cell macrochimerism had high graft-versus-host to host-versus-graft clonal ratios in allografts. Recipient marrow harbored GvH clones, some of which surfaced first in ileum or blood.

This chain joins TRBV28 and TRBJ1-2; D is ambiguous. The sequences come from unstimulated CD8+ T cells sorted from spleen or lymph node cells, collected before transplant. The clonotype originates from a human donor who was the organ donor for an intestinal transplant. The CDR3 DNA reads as TGTGCCAGCAGTTTATACAGCGGTGGCTACACCTTC. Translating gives CASSLYSGGYTF.